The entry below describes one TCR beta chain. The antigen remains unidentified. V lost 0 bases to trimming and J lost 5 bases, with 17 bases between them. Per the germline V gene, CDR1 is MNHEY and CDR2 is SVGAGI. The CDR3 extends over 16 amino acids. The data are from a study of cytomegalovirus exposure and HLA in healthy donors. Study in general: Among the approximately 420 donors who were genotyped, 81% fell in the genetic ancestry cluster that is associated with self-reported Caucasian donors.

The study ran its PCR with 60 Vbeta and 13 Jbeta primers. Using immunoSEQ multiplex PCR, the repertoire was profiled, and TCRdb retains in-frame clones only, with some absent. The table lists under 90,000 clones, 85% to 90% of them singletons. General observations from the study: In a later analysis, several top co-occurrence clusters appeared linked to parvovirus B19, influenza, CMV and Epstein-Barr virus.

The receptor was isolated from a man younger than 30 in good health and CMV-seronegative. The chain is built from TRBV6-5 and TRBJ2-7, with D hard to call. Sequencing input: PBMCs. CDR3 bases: TGTGCCAGCAGTTACTCGTCCTCGTGGGCTGGGCACGAGCAGTACTTC. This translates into CASSYSSSWAGHEQYF.